This TCR beta chain was recorded in a study of blood T cell repertoires in COVID-19. Overall study context: There were acute and convalescent COVID-19 samples, and they came from the United States, Italy and Spain. In each case, the material was cDNA or gDNA derived from T cells, B-cell-depleted T cells, or PBMCs.

As processed by the authors: Counts of nucleated cells, estimated from reference gene primer amplification, were obtained. Assay used: immunoSEQ multiplex PCR; TCRdb lists only in-frame clones, some missing. V and J calls and clone size are those listed in that table; D and trimming were worked out from the DNA. Of more than 120,000 clones listed, roughly 80% are singletons. The sequence came from a human donor in a cohort sampled during active COVID-19. The specimen was peripheral blood.

CDR3 nucleotide sequence: TGTGCCAGCAGCCGGACGACTAGCGGGAGTGGAACAGATACGCAGTATTTT. The encoded protein is CASSRTTSGSGTDTQYF. This sequence joins TRBV3-1 (or the pseudogene TRBV3-2) and TRBJ2-3, with 12 positions matching TRBD2. CDR1 is LGHDT, CDR2 YNNKEL, per germline (reference sequence). J lost 3 bases, V lost 4 bases, and 8 bases had no gene match. This CDR3 has 17 amino acids.